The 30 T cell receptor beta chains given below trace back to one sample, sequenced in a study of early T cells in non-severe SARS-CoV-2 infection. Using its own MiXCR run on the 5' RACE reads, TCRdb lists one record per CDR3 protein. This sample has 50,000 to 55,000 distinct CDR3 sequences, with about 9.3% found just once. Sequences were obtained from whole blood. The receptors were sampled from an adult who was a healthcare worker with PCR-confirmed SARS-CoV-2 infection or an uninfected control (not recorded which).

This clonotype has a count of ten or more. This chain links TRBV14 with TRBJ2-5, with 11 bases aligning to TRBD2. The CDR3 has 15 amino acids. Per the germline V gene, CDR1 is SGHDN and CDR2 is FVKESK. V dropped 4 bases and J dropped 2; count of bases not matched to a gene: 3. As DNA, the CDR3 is TGTGCCAGCAGCCTTTTAGCGGGAGGGCAAGAGACCCAGTACTTC. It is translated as CASSLLAGGQETQYF.

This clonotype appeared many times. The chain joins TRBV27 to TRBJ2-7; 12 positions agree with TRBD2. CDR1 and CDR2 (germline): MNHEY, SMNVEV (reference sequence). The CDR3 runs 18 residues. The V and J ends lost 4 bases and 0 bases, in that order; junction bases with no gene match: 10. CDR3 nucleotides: TGTGCCAGCAGTTCCCTAACTAGCGGGAGGTCCAGCTCCTACGAGCAGTACTTC. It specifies CASSSLTSGRSSSYEQYF.

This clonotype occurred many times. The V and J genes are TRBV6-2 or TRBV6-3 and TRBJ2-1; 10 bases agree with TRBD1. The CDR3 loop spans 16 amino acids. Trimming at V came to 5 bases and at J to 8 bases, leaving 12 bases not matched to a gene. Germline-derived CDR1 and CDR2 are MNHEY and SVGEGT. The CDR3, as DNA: TGTGCCAGCAGTATGGCCCCGGGACAGGGGACCGATGAGCAGTTCTTC. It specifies CASSMAPGQGTDEQFF.

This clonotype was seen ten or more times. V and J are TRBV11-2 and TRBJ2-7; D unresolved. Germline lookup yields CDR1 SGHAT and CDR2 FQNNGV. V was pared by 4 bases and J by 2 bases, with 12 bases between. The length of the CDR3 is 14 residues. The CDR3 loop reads CASSSLKRTYEQYF. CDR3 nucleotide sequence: TGTGCCAGCAGCTCCCTGAAGCGAACCTACGAGCAGTACTTC.

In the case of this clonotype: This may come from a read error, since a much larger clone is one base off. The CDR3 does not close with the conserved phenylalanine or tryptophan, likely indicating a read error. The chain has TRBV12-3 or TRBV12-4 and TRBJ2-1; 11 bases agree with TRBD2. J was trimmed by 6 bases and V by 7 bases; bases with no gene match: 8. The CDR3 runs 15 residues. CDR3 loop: CASITGTSGINEQFL. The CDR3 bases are TGTGCCAGCATAACGGGGACTAGCGGTATCAATGAGCAGTTCCTC.

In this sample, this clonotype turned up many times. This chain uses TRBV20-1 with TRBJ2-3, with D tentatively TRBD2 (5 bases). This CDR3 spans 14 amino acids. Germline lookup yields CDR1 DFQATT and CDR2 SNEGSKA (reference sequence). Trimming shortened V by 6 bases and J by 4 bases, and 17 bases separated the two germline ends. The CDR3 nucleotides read TGCAGTGCCCTTTTAGGTGGGAGCGCAGATACGCAGTATTTT. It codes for CSALLGGSADTQYF.

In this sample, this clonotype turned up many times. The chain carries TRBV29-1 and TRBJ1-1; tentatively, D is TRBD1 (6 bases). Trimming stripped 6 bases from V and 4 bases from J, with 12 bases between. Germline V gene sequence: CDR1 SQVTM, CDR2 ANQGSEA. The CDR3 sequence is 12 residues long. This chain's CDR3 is CSVIGQSTEAFF. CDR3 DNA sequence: TGCAGCGTCATAGGACAGTCCACTGAAGCTTTCTTT. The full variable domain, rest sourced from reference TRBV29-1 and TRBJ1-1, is SAVISQKPSRDICQRGTSLTIQCQVDSQVTMMFWYRQQPGQSLTLIATANQGSEATYESGFVIDKFPISRPNLTFSTLTVSNMSPEDSSIYLCSVIGQSTEAFFGQGTRLTVV.

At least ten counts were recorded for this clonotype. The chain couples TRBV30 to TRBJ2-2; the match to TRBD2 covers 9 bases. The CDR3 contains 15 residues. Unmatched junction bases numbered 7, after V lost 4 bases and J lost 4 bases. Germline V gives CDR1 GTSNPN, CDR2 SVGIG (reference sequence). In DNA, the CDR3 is TGTGCCTGGATCGGCCTAGCGGGACCCACCGGGGAGCTGTTTTTT. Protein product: CAWIGLAGPTGELFF.

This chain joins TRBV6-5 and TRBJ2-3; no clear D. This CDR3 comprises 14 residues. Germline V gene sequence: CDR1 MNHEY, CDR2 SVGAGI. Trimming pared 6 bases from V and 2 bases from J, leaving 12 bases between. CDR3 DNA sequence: TGTGCCAGCAGAGCCCGGGCCAACACAGATACGCAGTATTTT. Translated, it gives CASRARANTDTQYF.

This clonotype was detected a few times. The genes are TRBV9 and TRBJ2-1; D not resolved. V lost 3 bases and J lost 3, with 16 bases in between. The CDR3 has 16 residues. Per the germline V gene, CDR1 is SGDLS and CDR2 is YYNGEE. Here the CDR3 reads CASSAHPVVFYNEQFF. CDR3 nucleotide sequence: TGTGCCAGCAGCGCCCACCCCGTGGTTTTCTACAATGAGCAGTTCTTC.

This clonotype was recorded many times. The CDR3 DNA is TGCGCCAGCAGCTTGGGGGACAGGGGGCAACGGGAGCAGTACTTC. It yields the protein CASSLGDRGQREQYF. The chain links TRBV5-1 to TRBJ2-7; 12 bases agree with TRBD1. The germline gives CDR1 SGHRS, CDR2 YFSETQ. Trimming at V came to 0 bases and at J to 7 bases, leaving 5 bases not matched to a gene. This CDR3 region has 15 residues.

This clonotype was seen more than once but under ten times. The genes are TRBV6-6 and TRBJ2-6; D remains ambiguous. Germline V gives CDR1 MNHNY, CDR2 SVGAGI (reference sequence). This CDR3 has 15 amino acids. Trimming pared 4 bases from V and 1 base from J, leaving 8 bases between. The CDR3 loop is CASSWPFSGANVLTF. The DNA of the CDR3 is TGTGCCAGCAGTTGGCCTTTTTCTGGGGCCAACGTCCTGACTTTC.

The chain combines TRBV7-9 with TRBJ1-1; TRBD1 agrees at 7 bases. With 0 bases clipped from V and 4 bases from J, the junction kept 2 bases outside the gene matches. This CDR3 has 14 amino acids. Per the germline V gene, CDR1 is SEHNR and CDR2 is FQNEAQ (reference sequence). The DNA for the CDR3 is TGTGCCAGCAGCTTAGCAGGGGGCACCACTGAAGCTTTCTTT. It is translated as CASSLAGGTTEAFF.

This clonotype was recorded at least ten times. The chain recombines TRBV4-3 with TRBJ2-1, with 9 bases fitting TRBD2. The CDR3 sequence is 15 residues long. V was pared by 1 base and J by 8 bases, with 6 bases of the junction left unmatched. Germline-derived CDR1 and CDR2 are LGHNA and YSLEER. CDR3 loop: CASSQGPGLAHEQFF. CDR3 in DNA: TGCGCCAGCAGCCAAGGCCCGGGACTAGCACATGAGCAGTTCTTC.

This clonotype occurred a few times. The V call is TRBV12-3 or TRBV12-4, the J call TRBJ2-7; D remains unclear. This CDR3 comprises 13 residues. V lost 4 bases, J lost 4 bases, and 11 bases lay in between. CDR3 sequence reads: CASSSRLAYEQYF. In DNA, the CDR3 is TGTGCCAGCAGTTCTCGACTCGCTTACGAGCAGTACTTC.

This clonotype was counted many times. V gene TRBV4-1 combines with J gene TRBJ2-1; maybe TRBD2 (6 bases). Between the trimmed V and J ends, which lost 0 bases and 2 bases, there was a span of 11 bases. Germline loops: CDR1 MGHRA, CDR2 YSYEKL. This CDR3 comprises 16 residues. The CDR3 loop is CASSQEAGLTYNEQFF. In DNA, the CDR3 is TGCGCCAGCAGCCAAGAGGCGGGGCTGACCTACAATGAGCAGTTCTTC.

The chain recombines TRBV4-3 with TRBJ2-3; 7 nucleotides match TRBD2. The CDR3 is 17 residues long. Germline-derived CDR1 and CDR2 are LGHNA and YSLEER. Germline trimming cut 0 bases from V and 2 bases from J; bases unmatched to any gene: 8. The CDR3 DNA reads TGCGCCAGCAGCCAAGATGGGGGAGGGCCGGTCACAGATACGCAGTATTTT. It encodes CASSQDGGGPVTDTQYF.

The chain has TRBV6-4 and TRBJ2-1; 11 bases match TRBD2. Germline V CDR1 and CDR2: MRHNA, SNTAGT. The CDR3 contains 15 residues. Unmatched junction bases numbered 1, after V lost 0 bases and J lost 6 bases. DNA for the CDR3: TGTGCCAGCAGTGACTCTACTAGCGGGAGCAATGAGCAGTTCTTC. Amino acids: CASSDSTSGSNEQFF.

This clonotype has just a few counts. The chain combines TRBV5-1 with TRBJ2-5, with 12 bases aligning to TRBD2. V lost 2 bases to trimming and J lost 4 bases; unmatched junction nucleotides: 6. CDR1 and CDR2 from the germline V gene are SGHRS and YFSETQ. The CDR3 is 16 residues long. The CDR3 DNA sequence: TGCGCCAGCAGCTTACTAGCGGGAGGAGAGGCAGAGACCCAGTACTTC. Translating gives CASSLLAGGEAETQYF.

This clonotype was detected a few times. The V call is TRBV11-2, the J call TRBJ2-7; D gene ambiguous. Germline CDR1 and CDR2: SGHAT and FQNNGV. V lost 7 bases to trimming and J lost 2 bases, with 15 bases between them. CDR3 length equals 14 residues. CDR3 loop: CASKHIRQPYEQYF. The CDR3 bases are TGTGCCAGCAAGCATATACGACAACCCTACGAGCAGTACTTC.

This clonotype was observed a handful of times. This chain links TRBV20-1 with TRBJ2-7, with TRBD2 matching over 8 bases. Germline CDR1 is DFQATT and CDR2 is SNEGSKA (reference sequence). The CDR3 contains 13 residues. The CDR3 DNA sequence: TGCAGCGTTAGCGGGAATTCCCTCTCCGAGCAGTACTTC. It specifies CSVSGNSLSEQYF.

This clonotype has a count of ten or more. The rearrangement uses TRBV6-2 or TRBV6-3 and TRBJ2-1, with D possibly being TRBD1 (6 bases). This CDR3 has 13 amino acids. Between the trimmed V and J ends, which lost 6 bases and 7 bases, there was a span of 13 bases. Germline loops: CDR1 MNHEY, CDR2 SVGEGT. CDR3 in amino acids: CASSILRGNEQFF. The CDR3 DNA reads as TGTGCCAGCAGCATCCTGAGGGGGAATGAGCAGTTCTTC.

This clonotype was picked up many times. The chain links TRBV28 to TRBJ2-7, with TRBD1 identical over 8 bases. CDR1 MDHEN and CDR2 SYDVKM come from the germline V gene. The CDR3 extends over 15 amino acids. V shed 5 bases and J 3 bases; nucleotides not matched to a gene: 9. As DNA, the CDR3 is TGTGCCAGCAGTATGCCGGGACAGGAGGTCTACGAGCAGTACTTC. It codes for CASSMPGQEVYEQYF.

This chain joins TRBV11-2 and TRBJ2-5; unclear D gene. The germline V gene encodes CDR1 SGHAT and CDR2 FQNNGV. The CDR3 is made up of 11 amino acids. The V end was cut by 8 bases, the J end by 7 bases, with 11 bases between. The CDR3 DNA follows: TGTGCCAGCGGCCCTTGGGGGACCCAGTACTTC. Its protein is CASGPWGTQYF.

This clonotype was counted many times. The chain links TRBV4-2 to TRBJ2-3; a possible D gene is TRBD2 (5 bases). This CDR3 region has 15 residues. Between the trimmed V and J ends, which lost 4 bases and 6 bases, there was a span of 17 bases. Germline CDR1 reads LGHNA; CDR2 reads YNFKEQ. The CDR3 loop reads CASSRPGPRGDTQYF. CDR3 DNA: TGTGCCAGCAGCCGCCCGGGCCCCCGAGGGGATACGCAGTATTTT.

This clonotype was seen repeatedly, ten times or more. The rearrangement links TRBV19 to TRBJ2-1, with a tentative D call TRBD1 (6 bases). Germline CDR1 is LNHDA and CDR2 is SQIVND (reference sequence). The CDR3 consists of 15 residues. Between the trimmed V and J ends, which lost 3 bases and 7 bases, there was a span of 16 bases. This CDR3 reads CASSIQTGTPNEQFF. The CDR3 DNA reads TGTGCCAGTAGTATCCAAACCGGGACACCGAATGAGCAGTTCTTC. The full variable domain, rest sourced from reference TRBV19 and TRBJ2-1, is DGGITQSPKYLFRKEGQNVTLSCEQNLNHDAMYWYRQDPGQGLRLIYYSQIVNDFQKGDIAEGYSVSREKKESFPLTVTSAQKNPTAFYLCASSIQTGTPNEQFFGPGTRLTVL.

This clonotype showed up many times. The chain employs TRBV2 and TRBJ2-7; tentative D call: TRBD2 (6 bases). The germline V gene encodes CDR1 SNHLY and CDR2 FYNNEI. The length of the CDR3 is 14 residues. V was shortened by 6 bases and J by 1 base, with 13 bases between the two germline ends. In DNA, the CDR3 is TGTGCCAGCAGCCCATGGGGGGAGTCCTACGAGCAGTACTTC. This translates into CASSPWGESYEQYF.

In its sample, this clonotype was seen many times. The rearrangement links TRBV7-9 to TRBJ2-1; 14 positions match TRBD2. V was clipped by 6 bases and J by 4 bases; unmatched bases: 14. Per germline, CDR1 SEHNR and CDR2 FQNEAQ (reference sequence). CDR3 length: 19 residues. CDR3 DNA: TGTGCCAGCAGGCCGGGACTAGCGGGAGTAAGGTCGGGGTACAATGAGCAGTTCTTC. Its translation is CASRPGLAGVRSGYNEQFF.

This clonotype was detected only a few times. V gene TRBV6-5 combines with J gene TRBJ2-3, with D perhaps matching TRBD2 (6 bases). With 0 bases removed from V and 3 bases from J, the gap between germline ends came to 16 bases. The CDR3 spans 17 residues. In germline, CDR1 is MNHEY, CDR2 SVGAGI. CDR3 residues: CASSYSSGRGGTDTQYF. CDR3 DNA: TGTGCCAGCAGTTACTCGAGCGGGCGCGGCGGGACAGATACGCAGTATTTT.

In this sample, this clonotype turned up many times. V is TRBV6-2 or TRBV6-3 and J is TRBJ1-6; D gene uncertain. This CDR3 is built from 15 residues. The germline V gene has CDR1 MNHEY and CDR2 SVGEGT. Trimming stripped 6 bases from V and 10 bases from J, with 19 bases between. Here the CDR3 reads CASSRRGQARSPLHF. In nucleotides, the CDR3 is TGTGCCAGCAGCCGCCGGGGTCAGGCACGCTCACCCCTCCACTTT.